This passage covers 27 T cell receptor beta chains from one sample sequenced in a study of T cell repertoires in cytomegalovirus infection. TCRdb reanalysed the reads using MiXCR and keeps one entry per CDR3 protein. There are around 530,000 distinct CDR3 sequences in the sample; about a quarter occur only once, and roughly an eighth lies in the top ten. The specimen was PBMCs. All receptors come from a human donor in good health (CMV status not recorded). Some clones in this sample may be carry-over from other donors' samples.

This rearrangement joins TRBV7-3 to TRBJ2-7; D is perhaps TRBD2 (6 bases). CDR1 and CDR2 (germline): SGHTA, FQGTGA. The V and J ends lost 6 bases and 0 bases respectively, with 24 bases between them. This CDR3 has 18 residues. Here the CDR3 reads CASRPPGDRKGSSYEQYF. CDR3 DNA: TGTGCCAGCAGGCCCCCGGGGGATAGAAAGGGGAGCTCCTACGAGCAGTACTTC. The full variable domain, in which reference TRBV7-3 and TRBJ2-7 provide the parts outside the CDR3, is GAGVSQTPSNKVTEKGKYVELRCDPISGHTALYWYRQSLGQGPEFLIYFQGTGAADDSGLPNDRFFAVRPEGSVSTLKIQRTERGDSAVYLCASRPPGDRKGSSYEQYFGPGTRLTVT.

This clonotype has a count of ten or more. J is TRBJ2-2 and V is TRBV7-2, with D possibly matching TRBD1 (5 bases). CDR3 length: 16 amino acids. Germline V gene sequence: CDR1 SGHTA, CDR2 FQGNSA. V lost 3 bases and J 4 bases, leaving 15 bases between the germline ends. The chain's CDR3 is CASSFVRALGTGELFF. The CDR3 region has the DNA TGTGCCAGCAGCTTCGTCAGGGCCCTGGGCACCGGGGAGCTGTTTTTT.

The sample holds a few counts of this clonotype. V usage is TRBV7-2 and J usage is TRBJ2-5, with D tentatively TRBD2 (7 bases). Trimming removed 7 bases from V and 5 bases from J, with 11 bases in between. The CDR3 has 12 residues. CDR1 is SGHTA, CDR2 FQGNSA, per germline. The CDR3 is CASTRGAETQYF. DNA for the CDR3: TGTGCCAGCACTCGGGGGGCTGAGACCCAGTACTTC.

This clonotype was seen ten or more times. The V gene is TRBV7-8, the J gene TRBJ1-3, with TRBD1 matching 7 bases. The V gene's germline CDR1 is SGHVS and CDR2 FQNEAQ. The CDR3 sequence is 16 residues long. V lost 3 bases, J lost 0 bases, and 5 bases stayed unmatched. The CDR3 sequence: CASSFTGASSGNTIYF. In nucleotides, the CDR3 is TGTGCCAGCAGCTTTACAGGGGCTTCCTCTGGAAACACCATATATTTT.

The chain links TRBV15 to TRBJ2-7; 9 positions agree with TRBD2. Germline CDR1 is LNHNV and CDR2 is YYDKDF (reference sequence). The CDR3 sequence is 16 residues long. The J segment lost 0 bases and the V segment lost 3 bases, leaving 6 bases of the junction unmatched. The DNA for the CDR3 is TGTGCCACCAGCAGGACTAGCGGAACGAACTCCTACGAGCAGTACTTC. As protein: CATSRTSGTNSYEQYF.

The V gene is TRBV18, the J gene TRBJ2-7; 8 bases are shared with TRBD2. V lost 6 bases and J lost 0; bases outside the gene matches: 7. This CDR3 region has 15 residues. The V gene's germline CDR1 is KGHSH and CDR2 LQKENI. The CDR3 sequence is CASSPGGLSSYEQYF. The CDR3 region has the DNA TGTGCCAGCTCTCCGGGGGGGTTAAGCTCCTACGAGCAGTACTTC.

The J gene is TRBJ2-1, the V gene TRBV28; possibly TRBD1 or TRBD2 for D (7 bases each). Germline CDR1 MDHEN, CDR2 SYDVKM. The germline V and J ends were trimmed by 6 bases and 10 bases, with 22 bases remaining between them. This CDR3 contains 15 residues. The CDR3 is CASSLFQGGAGEQFF. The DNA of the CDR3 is TGTGCCAGCAGCCTCTTCCAGGGGGGGGCCGGGGAGCAGTTCTTC.

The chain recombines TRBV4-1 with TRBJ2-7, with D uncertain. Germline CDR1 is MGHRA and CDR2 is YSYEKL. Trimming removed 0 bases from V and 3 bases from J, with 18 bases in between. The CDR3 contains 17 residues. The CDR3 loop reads CASSQDWDRAPDYEQYV. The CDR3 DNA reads TGCGCCAGCAGCCAAGATTGGGATCGGGCCCCTGACTACGAGCAGTACGTC.

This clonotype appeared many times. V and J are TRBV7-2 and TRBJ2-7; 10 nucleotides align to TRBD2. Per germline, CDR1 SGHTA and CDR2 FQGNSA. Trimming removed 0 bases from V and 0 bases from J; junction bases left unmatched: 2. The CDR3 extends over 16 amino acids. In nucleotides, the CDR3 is TGTGCCAGCAGCTTAGCTAGCGGGGGGAGCTCCTACGAGCAGTACTTC. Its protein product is CASSLASGGSSYEQYF.

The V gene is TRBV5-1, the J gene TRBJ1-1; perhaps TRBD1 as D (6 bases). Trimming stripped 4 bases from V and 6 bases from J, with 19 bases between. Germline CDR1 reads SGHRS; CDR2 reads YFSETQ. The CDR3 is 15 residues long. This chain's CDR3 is CASSAAVNKGAEAFF. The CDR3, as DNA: TGCGCCAGCAGCGCCGCGGTAAACAAGGGGGCTGAAGCTTTCTTT.

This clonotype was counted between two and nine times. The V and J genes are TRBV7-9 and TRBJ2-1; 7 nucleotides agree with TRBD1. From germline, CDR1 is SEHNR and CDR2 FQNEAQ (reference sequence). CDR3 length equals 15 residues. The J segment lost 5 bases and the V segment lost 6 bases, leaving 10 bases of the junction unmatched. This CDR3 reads CASRGGRGPDNEQFF. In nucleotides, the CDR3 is TGTGCCAGCAGAGGTGGTAGGGGGCCTGACAATGAGCAGTTCTTC.

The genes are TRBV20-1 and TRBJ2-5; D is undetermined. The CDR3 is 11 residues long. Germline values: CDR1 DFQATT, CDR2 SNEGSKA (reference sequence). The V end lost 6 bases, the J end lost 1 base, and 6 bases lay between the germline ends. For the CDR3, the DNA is TGCAGTGCCGGCCTCCAAGAGACCCAGTACTTC. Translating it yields CSAGLQETQYF.

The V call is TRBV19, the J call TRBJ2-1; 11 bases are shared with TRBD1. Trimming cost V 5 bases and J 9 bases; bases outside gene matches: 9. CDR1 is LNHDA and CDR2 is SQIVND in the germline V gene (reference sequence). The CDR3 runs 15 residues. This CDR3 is CASSRDRGGVSEQFF. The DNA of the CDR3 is TGTGCCAGTAGTCGGGACAGGGGGGGGGTGAGTGAGCAGTTCTTC.

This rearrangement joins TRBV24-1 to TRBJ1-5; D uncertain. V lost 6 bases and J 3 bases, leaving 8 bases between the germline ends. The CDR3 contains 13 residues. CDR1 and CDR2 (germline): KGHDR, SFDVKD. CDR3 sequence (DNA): TGTGCCACCAGTCCAGCGATCAATCAGCCCCAGCATTTT. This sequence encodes CATSPAINQPQHF.

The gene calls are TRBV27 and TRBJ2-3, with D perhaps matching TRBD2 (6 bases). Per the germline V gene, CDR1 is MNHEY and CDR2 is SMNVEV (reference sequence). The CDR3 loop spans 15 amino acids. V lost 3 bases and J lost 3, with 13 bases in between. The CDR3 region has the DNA TGTGCCAGCAGTTTCCGGACTACCGGGACAGATACGCAGTATTTT. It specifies CASSFRTTGTDTQYF.

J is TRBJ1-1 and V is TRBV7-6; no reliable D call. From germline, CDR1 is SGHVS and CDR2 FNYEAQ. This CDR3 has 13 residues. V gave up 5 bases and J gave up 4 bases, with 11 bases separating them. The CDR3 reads CASSPLLSTEAFF. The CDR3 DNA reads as TGTGCCAGCAGCCCACTCCTTTCCACTGAAGCTTTCTTT.

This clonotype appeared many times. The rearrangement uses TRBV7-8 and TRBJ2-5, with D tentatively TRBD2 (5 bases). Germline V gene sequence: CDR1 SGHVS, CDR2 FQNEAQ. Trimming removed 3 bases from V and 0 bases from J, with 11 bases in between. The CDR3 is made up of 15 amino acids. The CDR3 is CASSFASWYQETQYF. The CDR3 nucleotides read TGTGCCAGCAGCTTTGCTAGCTGGTACCAAGAGACCCAGTACTTC.

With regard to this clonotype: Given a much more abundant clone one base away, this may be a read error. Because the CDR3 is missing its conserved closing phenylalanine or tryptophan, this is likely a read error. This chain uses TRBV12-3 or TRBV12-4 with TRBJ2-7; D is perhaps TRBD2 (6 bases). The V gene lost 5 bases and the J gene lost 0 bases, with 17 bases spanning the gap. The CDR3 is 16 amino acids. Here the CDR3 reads CASSARLAQSSYEQYS. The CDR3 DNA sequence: TGTGCCAGCAGTGCCCGTCTAGCGCAAAGCTCCTACGAGCAGTACTCC.

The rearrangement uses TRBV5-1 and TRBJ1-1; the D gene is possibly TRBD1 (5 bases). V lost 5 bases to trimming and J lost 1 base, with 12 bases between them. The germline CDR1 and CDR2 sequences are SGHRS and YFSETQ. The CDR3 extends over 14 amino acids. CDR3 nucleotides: TGCGCCAGCAGATCAGTACAGGCGAACACTGAAGCTTTCTTT. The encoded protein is CASRSVQANTEAFF.

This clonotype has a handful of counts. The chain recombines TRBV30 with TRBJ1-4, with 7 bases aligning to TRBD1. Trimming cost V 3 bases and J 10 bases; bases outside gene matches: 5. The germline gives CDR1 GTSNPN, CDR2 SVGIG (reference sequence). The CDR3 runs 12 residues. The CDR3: CAWSRDSLKLFF. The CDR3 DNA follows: TGTGCCTGGAGCCGGGACAGCTTAAAACTGTTTTTT.

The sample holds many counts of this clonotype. In DNA form, the CDR3 reads TGTGCCAGCAGTTGGACTAGCGGGAATAACAATGAGCAGTTCTTC. Protein sequence: CASSWTSGNNNEQFF. This chain connects TRBV28 to TRBJ2-1; 12 bases match TRBD2. Trimming removed 4 bases from V and 5 bases from J; junction bases left unmatched: 3. CDR3 length equals 15 residues. The germline gives CDR1 MDHEN, CDR2 SYDVKM. The full variable domain, in which reference TRBV28 and TRBJ2-1 provide the parts outside the CDR3, is DVKVTQSSRYLVKRTGEKVFLECVQDMDHENMFWYRQDPGLGLRLIYFSYDVKMKEKGDIPEGYSVSREKKERFSLILESASTNQTSMYLCASSWTSGNNNEQFFGPGTRLTVL.

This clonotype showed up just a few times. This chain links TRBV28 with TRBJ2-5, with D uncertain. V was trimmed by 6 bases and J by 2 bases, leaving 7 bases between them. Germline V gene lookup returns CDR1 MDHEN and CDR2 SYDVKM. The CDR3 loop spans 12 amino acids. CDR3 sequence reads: CASRQRQETQYF. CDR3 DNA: TGTGCCAGCAGACAGCGACAAGAGACCCAGTACTTC.

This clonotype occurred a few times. CDR3 loop: CASSSHSGRLNTEAFF. CDR3 coding DNA: TGTGCCAGCAGCTCCCATTCGGGCAGATTGAACACTGAAGCTTTCTTT. The J gene is TRBJ1-1, the V gene TRBV7-8, with D uncertain. CDR1 is SGHVS and CDR2 is FQNEAQ in the germline V gene. The CDR3 loop spans 16 amino acids. The V end lost 4 bases, the J end lost 0 bases, and 15 bases lay between the germline ends.

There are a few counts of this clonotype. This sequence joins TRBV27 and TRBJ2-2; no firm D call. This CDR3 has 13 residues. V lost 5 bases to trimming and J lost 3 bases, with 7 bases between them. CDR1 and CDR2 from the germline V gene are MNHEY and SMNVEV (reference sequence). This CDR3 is CASSRAYTGELFF. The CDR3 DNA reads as TGTGCCAGCAGTCGAGCCTACACCGGGGAGCTGTTTTTT.

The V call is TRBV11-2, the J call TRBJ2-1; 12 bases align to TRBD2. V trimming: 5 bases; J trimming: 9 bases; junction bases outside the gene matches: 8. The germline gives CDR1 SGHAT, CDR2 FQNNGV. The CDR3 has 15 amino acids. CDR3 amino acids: CASSATSGRGPEQFF. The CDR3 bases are TGTGCCAGCAGCGCGACTAGCGGGAGAGGCCCTGAGCAGTTCTTC.

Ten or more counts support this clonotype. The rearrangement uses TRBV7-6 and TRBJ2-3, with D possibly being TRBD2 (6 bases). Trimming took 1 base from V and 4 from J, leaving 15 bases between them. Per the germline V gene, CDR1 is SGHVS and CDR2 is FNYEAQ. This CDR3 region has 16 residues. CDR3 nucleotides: TGTGCCAGCAGCTTAGGTCTGGGCGGAGGGGCAGATACGCAGTATTTT. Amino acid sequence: CASSLGLGGGADTQYF.

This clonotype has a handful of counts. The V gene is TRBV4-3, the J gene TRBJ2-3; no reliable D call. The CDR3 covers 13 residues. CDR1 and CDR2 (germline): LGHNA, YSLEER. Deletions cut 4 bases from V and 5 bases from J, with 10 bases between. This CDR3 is CASSRELRDTQYF. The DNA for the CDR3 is TGCGCCAGCAGCCGGGAACTGAGAGATACGCAGTATTTT.